This passage covers 5 T cell receptor beta chains from one sample sequenced in a study of blood T cell repertoires in COVID-19. This table comes from immunoSEQ multiplex PCR, and its TCRdb copy is limited to in-frame clones, with some not included. In the table there are about 250,000 clones, approximately 90% of which are singletons. Material for sequencing was PBMCs or T cells enriched from blood (not recorded which). The receptors stem from a woman aged 50 to 60 who had recovered from COVID-19.

This chain joins TRBV27 and TRBJ2-6, with 7 bases aligning to TRBD1. The CDR3 runs 18 residues. Germline V CDR1 and CDR2: MNHEY, SMNVEV (reference sequence). Trimming removed 0 bases from V and 2 bases from J; junction bases left unmatched: 7. The CDR3 loop reads CASSLSWDSRPGANVLTF. CDR3 nucleotides: TGTGCCAGCAGTTTATCGTGGGACAGTCGGCCTGGGGCCAACGTCCTGACTTTC.

V and J are TRBV2 and TRBJ1-1, with 7 nucleotides matching TRBD1. This CDR3 comprises 15 residues. J was trimmed by 5 bases and V by 6 bases; bases with no gene match: 12. Germline-derived CDR1 and CDR2 are SNHLY and FYNNEI. The CDR3 region is CASRPEGGRFTEAFF. CDR3 nucleotide sequence: TGTGCCAGCAGGCCCGAAGGGGGCCGCTTTACTGAAGCTTTCTTT. Full variable domain (rest looked up from reference TRBV2 and TRBJ1-1): EPEVTQTPSHQVTQMGQEVILRCVPISNHLYFYWYRQILGQKVEFLVSFYNNEISEKSEIFDDQFSVERPDGSNFTLKIRSTKLEDSAMYFCASRPEGGRFTEAFFGQGTRLTVV.

The gene calls are TRBV30 and TRBJ2-3; 11 bases are shared with TRBD2. Germline-derived CDR1 and CDR2 are GTSNPN and SVGIG (reference sequence). V was clipped by 3 bases and J by 1 base; unmatched bases: 6. CDR3 length equals 16 residues. In nucleotides, the CDR3 is TGTGCCTGGAGACTAGCGGGGGTTTGGGGCACAGATACGCAGTATTTT. It yields the protein CAWRLAGVWGTDTQYF.

The V gene is TRBV5-1, the J gene TRBJ2-7, with D maybe TRBD1 (6 bases). Deletions cut 3 bases from V and 4 bases from J, with 17 bases between. The CDR3 is 15 amino acids. Germline CDR1 reads SGHRS; CDR2 reads YFSETQ. The CDR3 loop reads CASSSVQGVPYEQYF. The DNA for the CDR3 is TGCGCCAGCAGCTCGGTACAGGGTGTTCCTTACGAGCAGTACTTC.

CDR3 loop: CASSFGGETQYF. The CDR3 DNA is TGTGCCAGCAGCTTCGGCGGTGAGACCCAGTACTTC. The rearrangement uses TRBV7-2 and TRBJ2-5; D not certain. V was shortened by 3 bases and J by 5 bases, with 7 bases between the two germline ends. The germline gives CDR1 SGHTA, CDR2 FQGNSA. The CDR3 is 12 amino acids.